These 7 T cell receptor beta chains came from one sample sequenced in a study of blood T cell repertoires in COVID-19. Clones were read by immunoSEQ multiplex PCR, and TCRdb kept only the in-frame ones, dropping some. This sample carries 100,000 to 150,000 clones, roughly nine tenths of them seen once, and the ten largest clones take around 4.6%. Material: peripheral blood. These receptors all stem from a man in his 60s with COVID-19, enrolled during active disease.

This chain connects TRBV27 to TRBJ2-1; TRBD2 matches 10 bases. This CDR3 has 17 residues. CDR1 MNHEY and CDR2 SMNVEV come from the germline V gene (reference sequence). Trimming cost V 5 bases and J 6 bases; bases outside gene matches: 13. The chain's CDR3 is CASSKIGLAALGNEQFF. DNA for the CDR3: TGTGCCAGCAGTAAAATAGGACTAGCGGCTTTGGGCAATGAGCAGTTCTTC.

The J gene is TRBJ1-1, the V gene TRBV6-5; D is unclear. V was trimmed by 2 bases and J by 11 bases, leaving 9 bases between them. Germline loops: CDR1 MNHEY, CDR2 SVGAGI. This CDR3 has 11 amino acids. The CDR3 reads CASSYAGGAFF. The CDR3 DNA is TGTGCCAGCAGTTACGCCGGAGGGGCTTTCTTT.

The rearrangement uses TRBV27 and TRBJ2-1; no clear D gene. There are 12 residues in the CDR3. Trimming took 2 bases from V and 5 from J, leaving 4 bases between them. The germline CDR1 and CDR2 sequences are MNHEY and SMNVEV (reference sequence). CDR3 protein: CASSLTDNEQFF. The CDR3 nucleotides are TGTGCCAGCAGTTTAACAGACAATGAGCAGTTCTTC.

This sequence joins TRBV7-8 and TRBJ1-2; no clear D. In germline, CDR1 is SGHVS, CDR2 FQNEAQ. V lost 4 bases and J lost 7, with 13 bases in between. CDR3 size: 13 residues. The CDR3 nucleotides are TGTGCCAGCAGCTCCGAGCGGGGATCTGGCTACACCTTC. This encodes CASSSERGSGYTF. Full variable domain (missing parts from reference TRBV7-8 and TRBJ1-2): GAGVSQSPRYKVAKRGQDVALRCDPISGHVSLFWYQQALGQGPEFLTYFQNEAQLDKSGLPSDRFFAERPEGSVSTLKIQRTQQEDSAVYLCASSSERGSGYTFGSGTRLTVV.

J is TRBJ1-1 and V is TRBV27; D is perhaps TRBD1 (5 bases). The ends were cut back, 2 bases at V and 3 bases at J, with 13 bases in the middle. The CDR3 has 15 residues. The germline V gene encodes CDR1 MNHEY and CDR2 SMNVEV (reference sequence). CDR3 amino acids: CASSLRGVLDTEAFF. The CDR3, as DNA: TGTGCCAGCAGTTTACGGGGGGTACTGGACACTGAAGCTTTCTTT.

CDR3 residues: CASSLLAGYSNQPQHF. As DNA, the CDR3 is TGTGCCAGCAGCTTATTGGCGGGATATAGCAATCAGCCCCAGCATTTT. The chain combines TRBV7-2 with TRBJ1-5; D unresolved. CDR1 is SGHTA, CDR2 FQGNSA, per germline. The CDR3 runs 16 residues. The V gene lost 2 bases and the J gene lost 0 bases, with 11 bases spanning the gap.

The chain couples TRBV28 to TRBJ1-5; 8 positions match TRBD1. J lost 8 bases, V lost 6 bases, and 9 bases had no gene match. In germline, CDR1 is MDHEN, CDR2 SYDVKM. CDR3 length equals 14 residues. The DNA for the CDR3 is TGTGCCAGCAGACAGGGGGGCGACCCTGAGCCCCAGCATTTT. Translation: CASRQGGDPEPQHF. Drawing the rest from reference TRBV28 and TRBJ1-5, the complete variable domain is DVKVTQSSRYLVKRTGEKVFLECVQDMDHENMFWYRQDPGLGLRLIYFSYDVKMKEKGDIPEGYSVSREKKERFSLILESASTNQTSMYLCASRQGGDPEPQHFGDGTRLSIL.